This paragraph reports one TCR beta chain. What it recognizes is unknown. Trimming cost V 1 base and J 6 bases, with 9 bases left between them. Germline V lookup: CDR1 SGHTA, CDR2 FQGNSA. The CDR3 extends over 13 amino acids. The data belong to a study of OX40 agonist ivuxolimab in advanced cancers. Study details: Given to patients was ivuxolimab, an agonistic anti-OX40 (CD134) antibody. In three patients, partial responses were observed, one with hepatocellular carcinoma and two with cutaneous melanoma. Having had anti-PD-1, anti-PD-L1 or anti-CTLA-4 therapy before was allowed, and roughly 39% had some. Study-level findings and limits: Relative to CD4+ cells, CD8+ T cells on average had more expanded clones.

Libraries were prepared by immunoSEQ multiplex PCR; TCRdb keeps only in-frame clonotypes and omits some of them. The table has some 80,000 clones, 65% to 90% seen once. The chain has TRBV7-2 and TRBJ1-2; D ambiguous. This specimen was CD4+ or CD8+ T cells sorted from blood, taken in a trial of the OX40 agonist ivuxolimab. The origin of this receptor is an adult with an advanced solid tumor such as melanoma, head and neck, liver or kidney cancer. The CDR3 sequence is CASSLVSRDGYTF. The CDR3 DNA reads TGTGCCAGCAGCTTAGTTTCGAGAGATGGCTACACCTTC.